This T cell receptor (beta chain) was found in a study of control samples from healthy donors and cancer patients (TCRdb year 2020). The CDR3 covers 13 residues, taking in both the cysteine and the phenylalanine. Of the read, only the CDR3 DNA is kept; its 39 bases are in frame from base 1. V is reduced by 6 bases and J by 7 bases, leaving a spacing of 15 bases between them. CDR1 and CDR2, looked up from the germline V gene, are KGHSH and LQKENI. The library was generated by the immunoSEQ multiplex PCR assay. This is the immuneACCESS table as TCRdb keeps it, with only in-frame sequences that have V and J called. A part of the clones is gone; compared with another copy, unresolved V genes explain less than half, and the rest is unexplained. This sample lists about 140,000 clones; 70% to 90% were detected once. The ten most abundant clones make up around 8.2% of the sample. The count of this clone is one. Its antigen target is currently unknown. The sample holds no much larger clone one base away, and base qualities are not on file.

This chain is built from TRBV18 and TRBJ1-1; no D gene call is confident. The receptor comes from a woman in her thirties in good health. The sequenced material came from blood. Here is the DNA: TGTGCCAGCTCGGAGAGCCGGGAGCTTGAAGCTTTCTTT. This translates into CASSESRELEAFF.